The 32 T cell receptor beta chains presented below share a single source sample, sequenced in a study of pediatric ulcerative colitis. Method: immunoSEQ multiplex PCR; TCRdb's copy keeps in-frame clones and lacks some. The sample includes about 64,000 clones, more than 60% seen only once; the top ten take 4% to 6.5%. Input material: blood. These receptors were collected from a boy younger than 18 with moderate ulcerative colitis.

The chain is built from TRBV4-1 and TRBJ1-2; the D is unclear. The CDR3 totals 15 residues. The V end lost 0 bases, the J end lost 4 bases, and 12 bases lay between the germline ends. Germline assignment: CDR1 MGHRA and CDR2 YSYEKL. The CDR3 sequence is CASSQEGSAFYGYTF. In DNA form, the CDR3 reads TGCGCCAGCAGCCAAGAGGGGTCAGCGTTCTATGGCTACACCTTC.

The J gene is TRBJ2-7, the V gene TRBV7-6; 9 nucleotides line up with TRBD2. Germline trimming cut 5 bases from V and 6 bases from J; bases unmatched to any gene: 14. Germline V gene data show CDR1 as SGHVS and CDR2 as FNYEAQ. The CDR3 is made up of 16 amino acids. The CDR3 region is CASSLFVGLAGSEQYF. As DNA, the CDR3 is TGTGCCAGCAGCCTATTCGTCGGGCTAGCGGGGAGCGAGCAGTACTTC.

This rearrangement joins TRBV7-8 to TRBJ2-6; D not certain. Germline V gene sequence: CDR1 SGHVS, CDR2 FQNEAQ. V shed 7 bases and J shed 2 bases, with 12 bases lying between them. The CDR3 covers 15 residues. The CDR3 DNA reads TGTGCCAGCAACACGGGCCAGCCTGGGGCCAACGTCCTGACTTTC. This encodes CASNTGQPGANVLTF.

The chain combines TRBV14 with TRBJ1-6; 8 bases map to TRBD1. After removal of 4 bases from V and 4 bases from J, the junction contained 6 bases not matched to a gene. The CDR3 runs 16 residues. Per germline, CDR1 SGHDN and CDR2 FVKESK. CDR3 sequence (DNA): TGTGCCAGCAGCCGGAGTTGGACAGGGTATAATTCACCCCTCCACTTT. It codes for CASSRSWTGYNSPLHF.

There are a few counts of this clone. This chain links TRBV4-2 with TRBJ1-2; tentatively, D is TRBD1 (5 bases). Germline CDR1 and CDR2: LGHNA and YNFKEQ. This CDR3 has 15 amino acids. Trimming cost V 0 bases and J 4 bases, with 12 bases left between them. The CDR3 region has the DNA TGTGCCAGCAGCCAAGATGTAACGGGGCCCTATGGCTACACCTTC. Protein: CASSQDVTGPYGYTF.

This chain connects TRBV19 to TRBJ2-7; TRBD1 matches at 7 bases. The CDR3 covers 17 residues. Germline lookup yields CDR1 LNHDA and CDR2 SQIVND (reference sequence). The V gene end was trimmed by 3 bases and the J gene end by 1 base; junction bases not matched to a gene: 12. CDR3 sequence reads: CASSIRLTRDSSYEQYF. The DNA of the CDR3 is TGTGCCAGTAGTATCCGTTTAACCCGGGACAGTTCCTACGAGCAGTACTTC.

The table lists this clone with a count of one. The rearrangement joins TRBV11-2 to TRBJ1-2, with 7 bases matching TRBD1. J was trimmed by 7 bases and V by 5 bases; bases with no gene match: 7. CDR1 and CDR2 from the germline V gene are SGHAT and FQNNGV. This CDR3 region has 13 residues. The CDR3 DNA sequence: TGTGCCAGCAGCCCAGGGGGGGCCGGTGGCTACACCTTC. Residues: CASSPGGAGGYTF.

The chain is built from TRBV5-4 and TRBJ2-5; TRBD2 matches 12 bases. V lost 0 bases to trimming and J lost 4 bases; unmatched junction nucleotides: 10. The CDR3 loop spans 18 amino acids. The germline CDR1 and CDR2 sequences are SGHNT and YYREEE (reference sequence). CDR3 protein: CASSLGSSGRAIVETQYF. The DNA of the CDR3 is TGTGCCAGCAGCTTGGGGTCTAGCGGGAGGGCCATAGTAGAGACCCAGTACTTC.

The genes are TRBV30 and TRBJ2-5; D is possibly TRBD2 (6 bases). Trimming cost V 2 bases and J 5 bases, with 9 bases left between them. The germline V gene has CDR1 GTSNPN and CDR2 SVGIG (reference sequence). This CDR3 contains 12 residues. The CDR3 spells CAWSIGGETQYF. CDR3 nucleotide sequence: TGTGCCTGGAGTATAGGAGGGGAGACCCAGTACTTC.

This clone turned up a few times. The V gene is TRBV29-1, the J gene TRBJ1-5; TRBD1 agrees at 11 bases. J was trimmed by 7 bases and V by 6 bases; bases with no gene match: 8. Germline CDR1 reads SQVTM; CDR2 reads ANQGSEA. The CDR3 contains 14 residues. The CDR3 sequence: CSVKDRGRDQPQHF. For the CDR3, the DNA is TGCAGCGTAAAGGACAGGGGGCGAGACCAGCCCCAGCATTTT.

This clone was seen once. The CDR3 spells CASRGDRLGSYEQYF. The CDR3 DNA reads as TGTGCCAGCAGAGGAGACCGACTAGGATCCTACGAGCAGTACTTC. The chain joins TRBV27 to TRBJ2-7, with a tentative D call TRBD2 (6 bases). Germline V gives CDR1 MNHEY, CDR2 SMNVEV (reference sequence). The V and J ends lost 6 bases and 1 base respectively, with 16 bases between them. The CDR3 spans 15 residues.

This chain links TRBV20-1 with TRBJ2-7, with unresolved D. The CDR3 is 10 residues long. From germline, CDR1 is DFQATT and CDR2 SNEGSKA (reference sequence). Trimming stripped 6 bases from V and 4 bases from J, with 7 bases between. The CDR3: CSAAGYEQYF. In nucleotides, the CDR3 is TGCAGTGCCGCCGGGTACGAGCAGTACTTC.

The chain combines TRBV5-1 with TRBJ1-1, with D perhaps matching TRBD1 (5 bases). This CDR3 is 14 amino acids long. From germline, CDR1 is SGHRS and CDR2 YFSETQ. The V end was cut by 0 bases, the J end by 5 bases, with 11 bases between. The CDR3 spells CASSLGIRGTEAFF. The DNA of the CDR3 is TGCGCCAGCAGCTTGGGCATCCGGGGGACTGAAGCTTTCTTT.

The chain is built from TRBV27 and TRBJ2-7; the D is unclear. This CDR3 has 14 amino acids. Deletions cut 5 bases from V and 5 bases from J, with 16 bases between. The germline V gene has CDR1 MNHEY and CDR2 SMNVEV (reference sequence). The CDR3 DNA sequence: TGTGCCAGCAGTCTAGGTCCCAAGTCCCACGAGCAGTACTTC. Its protein is CASSLGPKSHEQYF.

The rearrangement joins TRBV2 to TRBJ2-3, with D possibly matching TRBD2 (6 bases). CDR1 is SNHLY and CDR2 is FYNNEI in the germline V gene. Trimming removed 8 bases at V and 2 bases at J, with 20 bases between. The length of the CDR3 is 16 residues. The CDR3 reads CASLPPGVLTTDTQYF. The CDR3 bases are TGTGCCAGCTTACCCCCGGGGGTTCTGACCACAGATACGCAGTATTTT. Together with reference TRBV2 and TRBJ2-3, the CDR3 gives the full variable domain: EPEVTQTPSHQVTQMGQEVILRCVPISNHLYFYWYRQILGQKVEFLVSFYNNEISEKSEIFDDQFSVERPDGSNFTLKIRSTKLEDSAMYFCASLPPGVLTTDTQYFGPGTRLTVL.

The J gene is TRBJ1-6, the V gene TRBV5-1; tentatively, D is TRBD1 (5 bases). This CDR3 comprises 16 residues. Germline V gives CDR1 SGHRS, CDR2 YFSETQ. The V end lost 5 bases, the J end lost 2 bases, and 14 bases lay between the germline ends. For the CDR3, the DNA is TGCGCCAGCAGAAGGGACTCGGCGGCCTATAATTCACCCCTCCACTTT. It specifies CASRRDSAAYNSPLHF.

The chain uses TRBV5-4 and TRBJ1-5; possibly TRBD1 for D (5 bases). V shed 4 bases and J shed 4 bases, with 9 bases lying between them. This CDR3 contains 13 residues. Germline CDR1 SGHNT, CDR2 YYREEE (reference sequence). CDR3: CASSVGPNQPQHF. The DNA of the CDR3 is TGTGCCAGCAGCGTGGGACCTAATCAGCCCCAGCATTTT.

J is TRBJ2-1 and V is TRBV2; 7 nucleotides match TRBD2. The CDR3 covers 13 residues. In germline, CDR1 is SNHLY, CDR2 FYNNEI. V lost 6 bases to trimming and J lost 10 bases; unmatched junction nucleotides: 9. In nucleotides, the CDR3 is TGTGCCAGCAGCCCGACTAGCCCTATGGAGCAGTTCTTC. This translates into CASSPTSPMEQFF.

The rearrangement uses TRBV9 and TRBJ2-3; 10 bases line up with TRBD2. V was pared by 3 bases and J by 0 bases, with 4 bases of the junction left unmatched. This CDR3 has 16 amino acids. The germline gives CDR1 SGDLS, CDR2 YYNGEE. In nucleotides, the CDR3 is TGTGCCAGCAGCGCCCGACTAGCGGGTAGCACAGATACGCAGTATTTT. This gives the protein CASSARLAGSTDTQYF. Using reference TRBV9 and TRBJ2-3 for the parts outside the CDR3, the full variable domain is DSGVTQTPKHLITATGQRVTLRCSPRSGDLSVYWYQQSLDQGLQFLIQYYNGEERAKGNILERFSAQQFPDLHSELNLSSLELGDSALYFCASSARLAGSTDTQYFGPGTRLTVL.

V usage is TRBV7-6 and J usage is TRBJ2-7; TRBD2 matches at 7 bases. Germline CDR1 and CDR2: SGHVS and FNYEAQ. The CDR3 contains 15 residues. The J segment lost 5 bases and the V segment lost 2 bases, leaving 9 bases of the junction unmatched. The CDR3 is CASSLYGGSGDEQYF. CDR3 DNA: TGTGCCAGCAGCTTATATGGCGGGAGTGGTGACGAGCAGTACTTC.

This chain links TRBV29-1 with TRBJ2-5; either TRBD1 or TRBD2 may supply D (5 bases each). Trimming pared 7 bases from V and 5 bases from J, leaving 11 bases between. Germline V CDR1 and CDR2: SQVTM, ANQGSEA. This CDR3 comprises 11 residues. The CDR3 DNA is TGCAGCGGGGGGACGGGGGAGACCCAGTACTTC. This encodes CSGGTGETQYF. The variable domain in full, with the rest retrieved from reference TRBV29-1 and TRBJ2-5, is SAVISQKPSRDICQRGTSLTIQCQVDSQVTMMFWYRQQPGQSLTLIATANQGSEATYESGFVIDKFPISRPNLTFSTLTVSNMSPEDSSIYLCSGGTGETQYFGPGTRLLVL.

The chain recombines TRBV4-2 with TRBJ1-2, with a weak D call TRBD1 (5 bases). The CDR3 loop spans 14 amino acids. V was cut by 2 bases and J by 4 bases, with 11 bases left in between. From germline, CDR1 is LGHNA and CDR2 YNFKEQ. The CDR3 bases are TGTGCCAGCAGCCAACAGGGTGGCTCCTATGGCTACACCTTC. Protein product: CASSQQGGSYGYTF.

The gene calls are TRBV18 and TRBJ1-1, with D perhaps matching TRBD1 (6 bases). CDR1 is KGHSH and CDR2 is LQKENI in the germline V gene. V was pared by 2 bases and J by 0 bases, with 10 bases between. CDR3 length: 15 amino acids. The CDR3 nucleotides read TGTGCCAGCTCACCAAGGGCAGGGGTGAACACTGAAGCTTTCTTT. Its translation is CASSPRAGVNTEAFF.

The J gene is TRBJ2-7, the V gene TRBV9; 7 nucleotides align to TRBD1. V lost 1 base, J lost 2 bases, and 3 bases stayed unmatched. Germline CDR1 is SGDLS and CDR2 is YYNGEE. The CDR3 extends over 14 amino acids. The CDR3 here is CASSVKGQTYEQYF. For the CDR3, the DNA is TGTGCCAGCAGCGTAAAGGGACAGACCTACGAGCAGTACTTC.

The gene calls are TRBV6-5 and TRBJ1-2; 9 bases align to TRBD1. In germline, CDR1 is MNHEY, CDR2 SVGAGI. The V gene end was trimmed by 6 bases and the J gene end by 6 bases; junction bases not matched to a gene: 8. The length of the CDR3 is 14 residues. The CDR3, as DNA: TGTGCCAGCAGGCGGACAGGGGTTAGTCATGGCTACACCTTC. Translation gives CASRRTGVSHGYTF.

The rearrangement joins TRBV9 to TRBJ2-7; tentatively, D is TRBD1 or TRBD2 (6 bases each). V lost 2 bases to trimming and J lost 4 bases, with 22 bases between them. This CDR3 contains 17 residues. Germline assignment: CDR1 SGDLS and CDR2 YYNGEE. The CDR3 DNA sequence: TGTGCCAGCAGCGTTGAGGACAGCTCAGTGGGGACTTACGAGCAGTACTTC. Translated, it gives CASSVEDSSVGTYEQYF. Drawing the rest from reference TRBV9 and TRBJ2-7, the complete variable domain is DSGVTQTPKHLITATGQRVTLRCSPRSGDLSVYWYQQSLDQGLQFLIQYYNGEERAKGNILERFSAQQFPDLHSELNLSSLELGDSALYFCASSVEDSSVGTYEQYFGPGTRLTVT.

This clone was counted only a few times. V and J are TRBV5-4 and TRBJ2-1; D perhaps matches TRBD2 (5 bases). This CDR3 has 14 amino acids. V was trimmed by 4 bases and J by 5 bases, leaving 13 bases between them. Germline V gene data show CDR1 as SGHNT and CDR2 as YYREEE (reference sequence). CDR3 amino acids: CASSGSGDHNEQFF. The CDR3, as DNA: TGTGCCAGCAGCGGGAGTGGGGATCACAATGAGCAGTTCTTC.

The DNA for the CDR3 is TGTGCCATCAGTGAGTGGACGCCCAGCGCGGCCCAGTACTTC. Translating gives CAISEWTPSAAQYF. The chain recombines TRBV10-3 with TRBJ2-5, with unresolved D. The CDR3 sequence is 14 residues long. Germline V gene data show CDR1 as ENHRY and CDR2 as SYGVKD. V dropped 1 base and J dropped 9 bases, with 15 bases sitting between them.

The chain links TRBV4-2 to TRBJ2-7, with D perhaps TRBD1 (6 bases). Trimming removed 4 bases at V and 3 bases at J, with 16 bases between. The CDR3 is 15 amino acids. Germline V gene sequence: CDR1 LGHNA, CDR2 YNFKEQ. The DNA for the CDR3 is TGTGCCAGCAGCCTATTACCCCGGACAGACTACGAGCAGTACTTC. Residues: CASSLLPRTDYEQYF.

The chain has TRBV18 and TRBJ2-1; the match to TRBD1 covers 8 bases. Per the germline V gene, CDR1 is KGHSH and CDR2 is LQKENI. The CDR3 is made up of 14 amino acids. Unmatched junction bases numbered 9, after V lost 5 bases and J lost 9 bases. CDR3 sequence: CASSGQTGEREQFF. The CDR3, as DNA: TGTGCCAGCTCAGGCCAGACAGGGGAGCGTGAGCAGTTCTTC.

The CDR3 DNA reads as TGTGCCAGCAGCCCACAGCCGGCAAACACTGAAGCTTTCTTT. It encodes CASSPQPANTEAFF. V and J are TRBV7-9 and TRBJ1-1; D remains ambiguous. V gave up 5 bases and J gave up 2 bases, with 12 bases separating them. This CDR3 has 14 residues. Germline loops: CDR1 SEHNR, CDR2 FQNEAQ (reference sequence).

The chain employs TRBV4-1 and TRBJ2-3; D is possibly TRBD1 (6 bases). V was pared by 0 bases and J by 4 bases, with 8 bases between. Germline V gives CDR1 MGHRA, CDR2 YSYEKL. This CDR3 contains 14 residues. CDR3 DNA sequence: TGCGCCAGCAGCCAAGACAGGGGACCAGATACGCAGTATTTT. It is translated as CASSQDRGPDTQYF.